These T cell receptor beta chains were read from a single sample in a study of T cell responses to AZD1222 COVID-19 vaccine. The repertoire was sequenced with immunoSEQ multiplex PCR; TCRdb's copy has only in-frame clones and lacks some. The repertoire has 120,000 or so clones, more than 65% of them found once; the top ten carry roughly a quarter. The sample in question was peripheral blood, obtained 28 days after the second AZD1222 dose. These receptors all stem from an adult who received the AZD1222 COVID-19 vaccine. Each CDR3 is given with its conserved first and last residue. A D gene is named only where the DNA matches it firmly. Part of the rows lack a size; the others show once, few, many or a class for expanded clones.

NA,TRBJ2-2,TRBV24-1,NA,12,CATSSPVGELFF,TGTGCCACCTCTTCCCCTGTCGGGGAGCTGTTTTTT
NA,TRBJ2-7,TRBV19,few,15,CASSIDLSGGYEQYF,TGTGCCAGTAGTATAGATCTAAGTGGCGGCTACGAGCAGTACTTC
NA,TRBJ1-1,TRBV6-1,NA,16,CASSETPGRGSTEAFF,TGTGCCAGCAGTGAAACGCCAGGGAGGGGGAGCACTGAAGCTTTCTTT
NA,TRBJ2-3,TRBV18,NA,15,CASSPPRKITDTQYF,TGTGCCAGCTCACCTCCCCGGAAGATCACAGATACGCAGTATTTT
NA,TRBJ1-2,TRBV27,NA,16,CASSKKEGKQNYGYTF,TGTGCCAGCAGCAAAAAAGAAGGGAAACAGAACTATGGCTACACCTTC
TRBD1,TRBJ1-4,TRBV4-2,NA,16,CASSQASGGHLEKLFF,TGTGCCAGCAGCCAAGCCTCAGGGGGTCACCTTGAAAAACTGTTTTTT
NA,TRBJ2-7,TRBV6-5,NA,15,CASSYKGGSTYEQYF,TGTGCCAGCAGTTACAAGGGAGGTTCCACCTACGAGCAGTACTTC
NA,TRBJ1-3,TRBV9,NA,14,CASSVDTLGNTIYF,TGTGCCAGCAGCGTAGATACGTTGGGAAACACCATATATTTT
NA,TRBJ1-1,TRBV6-5,NA,15,CASSYSMPGATEAFF,TGTGCCAGCAGTTACTCGATGCCAGGGGCCACTGAAGCTTTCTTT
NA,TRBJ1-3,TRBV28,NA,14,CAIPLPGAGDQMDF,TGTGCCATCCCCCTCCCTGGGGCAGGGGATCAAATGGATTTT
NA,TRBJ2-5,TRBV5-8,NA,14,CASSPGTGQETQYF,TGTGCCAGCAGCCCTGGGACGGGTCAAGAGACCCAGTACTTC
TRBD1,TRBJ1-5,TRBV27,once,14,CASSFTGGNQPQHF,TGTGCCAGCAGTTTCACAGGGGGCAATCAGCCCCAGCATTTT
NA,TRBJ2-1,TRBV29-1,few,12,CSLLTWYNEQFF,TGCAGCCTACTCACCTGGTACAATGAGCAGTTCTTC
NA,TRBJ1-4,TRBV15,once,14,CATSRDSEGGKLFF,TGTGCCACCAGCAGAGATTCGGAAGGGGGAAAACTGTTTTTT
NA,TRBJ2-2,TRBV12-3/TRBV12-4,NA,12,CATSPHTGELFF,TGTGCCACCAGCCCTCACACCGGGGAGCTGTTTTTT
NA,TRBJ2-7,TRBV11-2,NA,16,CASSLGKGRVPYEQYF,TGTGCCAGCAGCTTAGGGAAGGGAAGGGTCCCCTACGAGCAGTACTTC
TRBD1,TRBJ2-5,TRBV7-9,NA,15,CASSFSQGPEETQYF,TGTGCCAGCAGCTTTTCACAGGGGCCTGAAGAGACCCAGTACTTC
NA,TRBJ2-1,TRBV10-3,NA,14,CATKKGESYNEQFF,TGTGCCACGAAAAAGGGGGAATCGTACAATGAGCAGTTCTTC
NA,TRBJ1-2,TRBV12-3/TRBV12-4,NA,13,CASSFHREAGYTF,TGTGCCAGCAGTTTCCACAGGGAGGCTGGCTACACCTTC
TRBD1,TRBJ2-7,TRBV7-2,NA,14,CASSLGQGAFEQYF,TGTGCCAGCAGCTTAGGACAGGGGGCTTTCGAGCAGTACTTC
TRBD1,TRBJ2-7,TRBV18,NA,13,CASSEGQGYEQYF,TGTGCCAGCTCAGAGGGACAGGGATACGAGCAGTACTTC
NA,TRBJ1-2,TRBV7-9,few,13,CASSFGIDSGYTF,TGTGCCAGCAGCTTTGGGATTGACTCTGGCTACACCTTC
NA,TRBJ2-3,TRBV14,once,17,CASSPSLPGDLTDTQYF,TGTGCCAGCAGCCCCTCTCTCCCTGGAGACCTCACAGATACGCAGTATTTT
NA,TRBJ1-2,TRBV5-6,NA,13,CASSPDGFYGYTF,TGTGCCAGCAGCCCGGACGGATTCTATGGCTACACCTTC
TRBD1,TRBJ1-1,TRBV6-2/TRBV6-3,once,16,CASSYGGQGLATEAFF,TGTGCCAGCAGTTACGGCGGACAGGGGCTGGCCACTGAAGCTTTCTTT